The rows below give T cell receptor beta chains drawn from one sample of a study of beta chain features in type 1 diabetes. Using immunoSEQ multiplex PCR, the repertoire was profiled, and TCRdb retains in-frame clones only, with some absent. The data contain 150,000 or so clones, 63% of them seen just once; the ten biggest clones take up roughly 0.089%. The sequenced sample was naive CD4+ T cells from blood. Source of these receptors: a young man with type 1 diabetes. Each CDR3 is given with its conserved first and last residue. Fields, in order: CDR3 DNA, CDR3 protein, V gene, clone size, J gene, D gene. A D gene is named only where the DNA matches it firmly. The size of a clone is reported for some rows only, either as once, few or many, or as a class for expanded clones.

TGTGCCAGCTCACCAGGGGGAGGCTACGAGCAGTACTTC	CASSPGGGYEQYF	TRBV18	NA	TRBJ2-7	NA
TGCGCCAGCAGCCAAGATTTTGTGTTAACTCTCTATGGCTACACCTTC	CASSQDFVLTLYGYTF	TRBV4-3	NA	TRBJ1-2	NA
TGTGCCATCAGTGATAATAGCAGAGCACCCTACAATGAGCAGTTCTTC	CAISDNSRAPYNEQFF	TRBV10-3	few	TRBJ2-1	NA
TGTGCCTGGGCCCAGGCTTTGGGACAGACTGAAAAACTGTTTTTT	CAWAQALGQTEKLFF	TRBV30	NA	TRBJ1-4	TRBD1
TGCGCCAGCAGCTTGATCAGCTACGAGCAGTACTTC	CASSLISYEQYF	TRBV5-1	once	TRBJ2-7	NA
TGTGCCAGCAGTTTGGGCTACGAGCAGTACTTC	CASSLGYEQYF	TRBV28	NA	TRBJ2-7	NA
TGCAGCGTTCTGACGGGCACTGAAGCTTTCTTT	CSVLTGTEAFF	TRBV29-1	NA	TRBJ1-1	NA
TGCAGCGTTTACTCTGACAGGAGCTCCTACGAGCAGTACTTC	CSVYSDRSSYEQYF	TRBV29-1	NA	TRBJ2-7	NA
TGTGCCAGCAGACCGGGACAGGGGGCTTCACCCCTCCACTTT	CASRPGQGASPLHF	TRBV25-1	NA	TRBJ1-6	TRBD1
TGTGCCAGCAGCGTATCGGTCCCGCGAGGTGAGCAGTTCTTC	CASSVSVPRGEQFF	TRBV9	NA	TRBJ2-1	NA
TGCAGCGCCGGACAGGACGGCACAGATACGCAGTATTTT	CSAGQDGTDTQYF	TRBV29-1	NA	TRBJ2-3	TRBD1
TGCAGCGTTGCAGGGGAGGGCACTGAAGCTTTCTTT	CSVAGEGTEAFF	TRBV29-1	NA	TRBJ1-1	NA
TGCGCCAGCAGCCAAGATCGGCAGGTCTATCAGCCCCAGCATTTT	CASSQDRQVYQPQHF	TRBV4-3	NA	TRBJ1-5	NA
TGTGCCAGCAGGGACACAGGAACCACTGAAGCTTTCTTT	CASRDTGTTEAFF	TRBV2	NA	TRBJ1-1	NA
TGTGCCAGCAGCTTAGGGGGGACCCAAGAGACCCAGTACTTC	CASSLGGTQETQYF	TRBV7-6	NA	TRBJ2-5	NA
TGCAGCGTTGCCGCCCGGGCCGAGGGCACTGAAGCTTTCTTT	CSVAARAEGTEAFF	TRBV29-1	once	TRBJ1-1	NA
TGCAGCGTTGACCAAACGGGGTACAATGAGCAGTTCTTC	CSVDQTGYNEQFF	TRBV29-1	few	TRBJ2-1	NA
TGCGCCAGCACAGTAGGACAGGGGGCGTATGGCTACACCTTC	CASTVGQGAYGYTF	TRBV10-2	NA	TRBJ1-2	TRBD1
TGTGCCTGGAATAATAATGATTCACCCCTCCACTTT	CAWNNNDSPLHF	TRBV30	NA	TRBJ1-6	NA
TGTGCCAGCTCACCCGAAGAGACCCAGTACTTC	CASSPEETQYF	TRBV18	few	TRBJ2-5	NA
TGTGCCAGCAGCTCCGGGGGGTATACGGAGACCCAGTACTTC	CASSSGGYTETQYF	TRBV7-6	NA	TRBJ2-5	TRBD2
TGTGCCATCAGCTCGACAGGGCCCCAGGGCTACACCTTC	CAISSTGPQGYTF	TRBV10-3	few	TRBJ1-2	TRBD1
TGTGCCAGCAGCGTAGTGAACGGGGTGGGAGAGACCCAGTACTTC	CASSVVNGVGETQYF	TRBV9	NA	TRBJ2-5	NA
TGCAGTGCACCGAGGACAGGGGAAGCTTTCTTT	CSAPRTGEAFF	TRBV20-1	NA	TRBJ1-1	TRBD1
TGTGCCAGCAGTGAGGGACTAACCAATGAGCAGTTCTTC	CASSEGLTNEQFF	TRBV2	few	TRBJ2-1	TRBD2
TGTGCCAGCAGCTTGGAGCAGCACTCTGGGGCCAACGTCCTGACTTTC	CASSLEQHSGANVLTF	TRBV5-4	NA	TRBJ2-6	NA
TGCAGCGTCATAATTACGGGAGGCCCGGACTATGGCTACACCTTC	CSVIITGGPDYGYTF	TRBV29-1	NA	TRBJ1-2	NA
TGTGCCAGCAGCCGCGGAGTATCGCATGAGCAGTTCTTC	CASSRGVSHEQFF	TRBV7-2	NA	TRBJ2-1	NA
TGCAGCGTGGACCGGGACAGGAAAAACTATGGCTACACCTTC	CSVDRDRKNYGYTF	TRBV29-1	few	TRBJ1-2	TRBD1
TGTGCCAGCAGTGAATGGGGCTACGAGCAGTACTTC	CASSEWGYEQYF	TRBV25-1	NA	TRBJ2-7	NA
TGTGCCTGGAGTGTAGCGTTGATCTCCACTCCCCGGGGGTCCACAGATACGCAGTATTTT	CAWSVALISTPRGSTDTQYF	TRBV30	NA	TRBJ2-3	NA
TGCAGCGTGTTCAACAGGGAAATAACTGGAAACACCATATATTTT	CSVFNREITGNTIYF	TRBV29-1	NA	TRBJ1-3	NA
TGCAGCGTTGATGGGGTTGGGGCCGAGACCCAGTACTTC	CSVDGVGAETQYF	TRBV29-1	few	TRBJ2-5	NA
TGTGCCAGCAGACGAATACAGAACACTGAAGCTTTCTTT	CASRRIQNTEAFF	TRBV7-9	few	TRBJ1-1	NA
TGTGCCAGCAGCTTAGGGCGATGGTCCACAGATACGCAGTATTTT	CASSLGRWSTDTQYF	TRBV5-4	NA	TRBJ2-3	NA
TGTGCCTGGAGTGCAGGGTTCGGAGATACGCAGTATTTT	CAWSAGFGDTQYF	TRBV30	few	TRBJ2-3	NA
TGTGCCAGCGGGACTAGCGGGGCACAAGAGACCCAGTACTTC	CASGTSGAQETQYF	TRBV2	NA	TRBJ2-5	TRBD2
TGTGCCAGCAGTCTGGACAGGGTTGTGTACGAGCAGTACTTC	CASSLDRVVYEQYF	TRBV7-9	NA	TRBJ2-7	TRBD1
TGTGCCAGCAGCGTCACGGCGTCTAGCACAGATACGCAGTATTTT	CASSVTASSTDTQYF	TRBV9	NA	TRBJ2-3	NA
TGTGCCAGCAGCGTAGGACTAGCGGGGACCGGGGAGCTGTTTTTT	CASSVGLAGTGELFF	TRBV9	once	TRBJ2-2	TRBD2
TGTGCCTGGAGTAGGAAGGATATCAGGGATTCACCCCTCCACTTT	CAWSRKDIRDSPLHF	TRBV30	NA	TRBJ1-6	NA
TGTGCCAGCAGTCGGAGGTCCTACGAGCAGTACTTC	CASSRRSYEQYF	TRBV28	once	TRBJ2-7	NA
TGCGCCAGCAGCTTGTCCGGGACAGGAAACAATGAGCAGTTCTTC	CASSLSGTGNNEQFF	TRBV5-1	NA	TRBJ2-1	TRBD1
TGTGCCAGCAGCTTAGCTACTAGCGGGGGTTTGTACCAAGAGACCCAGTACTTC	CASSLATSGGLYQETQYF	TRBV7-2	NA	TRBJ2-5	TRBD2
TGCAGCGTAGGACAGTTGACCTCCTACAATGAGCAGTTCTTC	CSVGQLTSYNEQFF	TRBV29-1	few	TRBJ2-1	NA
TGTGCCAGCAGCTTCGCAGGGGTCACTGAAGCTTTCTTT	CASSFAGVTEAFF	TRBV7-2	few	TRBJ1-1	NA